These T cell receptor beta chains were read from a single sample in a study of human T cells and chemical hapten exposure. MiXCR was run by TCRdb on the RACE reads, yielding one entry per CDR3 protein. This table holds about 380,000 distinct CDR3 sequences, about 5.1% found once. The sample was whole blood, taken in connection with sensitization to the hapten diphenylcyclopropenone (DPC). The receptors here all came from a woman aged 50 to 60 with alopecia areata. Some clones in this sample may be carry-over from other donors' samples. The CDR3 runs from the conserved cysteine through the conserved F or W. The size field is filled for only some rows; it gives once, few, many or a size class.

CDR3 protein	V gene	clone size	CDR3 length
CASSYSTDAHTQYF	TRBV6-2/TRBV6-3	few	14
CSARGTDFLNQPQHF	TRBV20-1	few	15
CSVEDSRLGKEKLFF	TRBV29-1	.	15
CASSVGIPGAANTGELFF	TRBV9	many	18
CASSRDRGFKTQYF	TRBV14	.	14
CASSDRATVLYGPPCTDTQYF	TRBV6-4	few	21
CASTLSGTTNEKLFF	TRBV5-4	few	15
CASSYPRWAFF	TRBV6-5	.	11
CSATVKDTQYF	TRBV20-1	.	11
CASSLGQASQETQYF	TRBV12-3/TRBV12-4	.	15